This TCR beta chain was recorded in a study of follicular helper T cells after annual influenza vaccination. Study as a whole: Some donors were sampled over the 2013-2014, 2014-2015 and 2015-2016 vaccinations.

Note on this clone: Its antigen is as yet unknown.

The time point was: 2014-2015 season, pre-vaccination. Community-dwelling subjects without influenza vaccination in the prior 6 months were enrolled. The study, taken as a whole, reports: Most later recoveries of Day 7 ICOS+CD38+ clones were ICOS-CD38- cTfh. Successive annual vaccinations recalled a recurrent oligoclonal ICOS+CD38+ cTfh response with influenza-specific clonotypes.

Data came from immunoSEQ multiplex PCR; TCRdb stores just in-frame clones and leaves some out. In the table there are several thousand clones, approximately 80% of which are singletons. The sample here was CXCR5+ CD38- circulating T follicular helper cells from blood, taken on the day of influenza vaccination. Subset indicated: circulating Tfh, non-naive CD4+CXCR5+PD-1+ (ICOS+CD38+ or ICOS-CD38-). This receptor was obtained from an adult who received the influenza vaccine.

The CDR3 loop is CASKTAGNTGELFF. The CDR3 DNA reads as TGTGCCAGCAAGACAGCGGGTAACACCGGGGAGCTGTTTTTT. This chain connects TRBV2 to TRBJ2-2, with D tentatively TRBD2 (6 bases). This CDR3 is 14 amino acids long. The V gene lost 7 bases and the J gene lost 2 bases, with 11 bases spanning the gap. Germline V gene lookup returns CDR1 SNHLY and CDR2 FYNNEI.